These T cell receptor beta chains were read from a single sample in a study of T cells in Graves' hyperthyroidism and ophthalmopathy. From the multiplex PCR reads, TCRdb called clonotypes with MiXCR, one entry per CDR3 protein. Of about 360,000 distinct CDR3 sequences listed, less than 15% are singletons. The sequenced material came from blood. The source of these receptors is a woman between 18 and 29 years old with Graves' hyperthyroidism. CDR3s include the opening cysteine and the closing phenylalanine or tryptophan. Fields, in order: D gene, V gene, clone size, J gene, CDR3 DNA, CDR3 protein. The D gene is left open where the match is weak. Only some rows state a clone size, as once, few, many or a class for expanded clones.

NA,TRBV6-2/TRBV6-3,many,TRBJ2-3,TGTGCCAGCAGTTACCGGAGCGGATACAGCACAGATACGCAGTATTTT,CASSYRSGYSTDTQYF
NA,TRBV14,many,TRBJ1-1,TGTGCCAGCAGCCAGCGGAACATGAACACTGAAGCTTTCTTT,CASSQRNMNTEAFF
NA,TRBV6-1,NA,TRBJ1-1,TGTGCCAGCAACATCCCGAGATGGGGCACTGAAGCTTTCTTT,CASNIPRWGTEAFF
NA,TRBV29-1,NA,TRBJ1-1,TGCAGCGTGGGCAGGGCCAACGGAGACACTGAAGCTTTCTTT,CSVGRANGDTEAFF
TRBD1,TRBV6-2/TRBV6-3,many,TRBJ1-1,TGTGCCAGCAGTTTTGCCGGGACAGGGGGGACTGAAGCTTTCTTT,CASSFAGTGGTEAFF
NA,TRBV28,many,TRBJ1-2,TGTGCCAGCAGTTTATCGGGCGCCTATGGCTACACCTTC,CASSLSGAYGYTF
TRBD2,TRBV2,many,TRBJ2-7,TGTGCCAGCACCCCGGGACTAGCAGATTCCTACGAGCAGTACTTC,CASTPGLADSYEQYF
NA,TRBV6-2/TRBV6-3,many,TRBJ2-1,TGTGCCAGCAGTTTCGACGAGAACTCCTACAATGAGCAGTTCTTC,CASSFDENSYNEQFF
TRBD2,TRBV9,NA,TRBJ2-1,TGTGCCAGCAGCGTAGGGAGACCAAGCGGGAGTAGGGCTGAGCAGTTCTTC,CASSVGRPSGSRAEQFF
NA,TRBV7-8,many,TRBJ2-3,TGTGCCAGCAGCTTAATAGGAGGAAGCACAGATACGCAGTATTTT,CASSLIGGSTDTQYF
NA,TRBV15,many,TRBJ2-2,TGTGCCACCAGCAGAGATGGGACTTTCACCGGGGAGCTGTTTTTT,CATSRDGTFTGELFF
TRBD2,TRBV7-9,many,TRBJ2-1,TGTGCCAGCAGCTCCCTGTTGGGAGGGCGGGATATCAGGACCTACAATGAGCAGTTCTTC,CASSSLLGGRDIRTYNEQFF
TRBD2,TRBV5-1,NA,TRBJ2-5,TGCGCCAGCAGCTTGGCCGGGACTAGCGGGGCCGAGACCCAGTACTTC,CASSLAGTSGAETQYF
TRBD2,TRBV7-9,many,TRBJ2-1,TGTGCCAGCACCCAAGGACTAGTAGTAGGTGAGCAGTTCTTC,CASTQGLVVGEQFF
NA,TRBV20-1,few,TRBJ1-5,TGCAGTGCTAGAGTCGAATGGGGGCAGAAATCAAGCAATCAGCCCCAGCATTTT,CSARVEWGQKSSNQPQHF
TRBD2,TRBV9,few,TRBJ2-3,TGTGCCAGCACGTCACACGGGGGGGGCACAGATACGCAGTATTTT,CASTSHGGGTDTQYF
TRBD2,TRBV11-3,NA,TRBJ2-3,TGTGCCAGCACCCTGGGACTAGCGGGACTAGCGGGAGGAACCAGGATCACAGATACGCAGTATTTT,CASTLGLAGLAGGTRITDTQYF
NA,TRBV10-3,few,TRBJ1-2,TGTGCCATCAGTGGGACCGGGAACGGCTACACCTTC,CAISGTGNGYTF
NA,TRBV18,many,TRBJ2-2,TGTGCCAGCTCACCAGCAGCGAACACCGGGGAGCTGTTTTTT,CASSPAANTGELFF
NA,TRBV14,few,TRBJ2-1,TGTGCCAGCAGCTCGGATTCTAGCGACTACAATGAGCAGTTCTTC,CASSSDSSDYNEQFF
NA,TRBV28,many,TRBJ2-3,TGTGCCAGCAGCCAAAGGCAAGATACGCAGTATTTT,CASSQRQDTQYF
NA,TRBV5-1,many,TRBJ2-7,TGCGCCAGCAGAACCGGGACCGAATACTACGAGCAGTACTTC,CASRTGTEYYEQYF
NA,TRBV4-2,NA,TRBJ1-1,TGTGCCAGCAGCCAAGAGGGCAGCTTTTTCTCTGAAGCTTTCTTT,CASSQEGSFFSEAFF
NA,TRBV7-8,many,TRBJ1-1,TGTGCCAGCAGCTTATCCCCCAGGGGGAACACTGAAGCTTTCTTT,CASSLSPRGNTEAFF
NA,TRBV7-2,NA,TRBJ1-1,TGTGCCAGCAGCCCAGGGACTTCCCAGGGAGCTTTCTTT,CASSPGTSQGAFF
NA,TRBV29-1,many,TRBJ2-1,TGCAGCGTTGAAAGAATACGGGATGAGCAGTTCTTC,CSVERIRDEQFF
NA,TRBV20-1,many,TRBJ1-1,TGCAGTGCTACTGGGGAGACTCTAATGAACACTGAAGCTTTCTTT,CSATGETLMNTEAFF
NA,TRBV12-3/TRBV12-4,many,TRBJ2-1,TGTGCCAGCAGTCCACTTGGTCGACACAATGAGCAGTTCTTC,CASSPLGRHNEQFF
NA,TRBV28,many,TRBJ1-1,TGTGCCACCGGGGAGGCGGACACTGAAGCTTTCTTT,CATGEADTEAFF
NA,TRBV2,many,TRBJ1-2,TGTGCCACCAATGGGGGTGGGGATGGCTACACCTTC,CATNGGGDGYTF
TRBD1,TRBV20-1,many,TRBJ1-6,TGCAGTGCTAGAAGGGGGACAGGGAGCTCCTATAATTCACCCCTCCACTTT,CSARRGTGSSYNSPLHF
TRBD1,TRBV5-1,NA,TRBJ1-1,TGCGCCAGCAGCGGCAGACAGGGGATGAACACTGAAGCTTTCTTT,CASSGRQGMNTEAFF
TRBD1,TRBV18,few,TRBJ1-2,TGTGCCAGCTCACCACCGTCACTACAGGGGTTCCCGATGGAAGGCTACACCTTC,CASSPPSLQGFPMEGYTF
NA,TRBV10-3,many,TRBJ2-1,TGTGCCGCCGCACCCGATTACAATGAGCAGTTCTTC,CAAAPDYNEQFF
NA,TRBV6-1,many,TRBJ2-1,TGTGCCAGCAGTATAGGGGGGGTGGCCAATGAGCAGTTCTTC,CASSIGGVANEQFF
NA,TRBV28,many,TRBJ1-1,TGTGCCAGCAGTAGCTCAGAGAACACTGAAGCTTTCTTT,CASSSSENTEAFF
NA,TRBV5-1,many,TRBJ2-5,TGCGCCAGCAGCCCCGGAACGGCGGAGACCCAGTACTTC,CASSPGTAETQYF
NA,TRBV20-1,many,TRBJ1-2,TGCAGTGCTAGAGGTGGCCGGACTAACTATGGCTACACCTTC,CSARGGRTNYGYTF
NA,TRBV2,many,TRBJ1-2,TGTGCCAGCAGTGAGGTTATCGGATCTTATGGCTACACCTTC,CASSEVIGSYGYTF
NA,TRBV4-1,NA,TRBJ2-3,TGCGCCAGCAGCCAAGAAACGAAGAGAGGGGGGCGCACAGATACGCAGTATTTT,CASSQETKRGGRTDTQYF
NA,TRBV27,NA,TRBJ2-2,TGTGCCAGCAGTACCCTCCGGGGAAGAACGAACACCGGGGAGCTGTTTTTT,CASSTLRGRTNTGELFF
NA,TRBV11-1,NA,TRBJ1-2,TGTGCCAGCAGCGCGCTCAGACGCGGGTCGGATGGCTACACCTTC,CASSALRRGSDGYTF
TRBD1,TRBV18,many,TRBJ1-2,TGTGCCAGCTCGCAATCAACAGGGGGCGCTAACTATGGCTACACCTTC,CASSQSTGGANYGYTF
TRBD2,TRBV5-1,many,TRBJ2-3,TGCGCCAGCAGCTTGGTTCGGGGGGTCAGGACAGATACGCAGTATTTT,CASSLVRGVRTDTQYF
NA,TRBV27,few,TRBJ1-4,TGTGCCAGCAGTTTAGCAGGGGCTAATGAAAAACTGTTTTTT,CASSLAGANEKLFF
NA,TRBV12-5,few,TRBJ2-2,TGTGCTAGTGGTTCGAACACCGGGGAGCTGTTTTTT,CASGSNTGELFF
NA,TRBV6-1,many,TRBJ1-6,TGTGCCAGCAGTAGATTAGGCCCGAGCGGTTCACCCCTCCACTTT,CASSRLGPSGSPLHF
TRBD2,TRBV24-1,many,TRBJ2-1,TGTGCCACCAGTGATTCATTCCGGGGGAGGGGAAGAAATGAGCAGTTCTTC,CATSDSFRGRGRNEQFF
NA,TRBV3-1,many,TRBJ2-7,TGTGCCAGCAGTCGTGGACTGTCTCAGTCCTACGAGCAGTACTTC,CASSRGLSQSYEQYF
NA,TRBV7-6,many,TRBJ1-1,TGTGCCAGCAGCTTAGAAGCCGGAGGGGAACCTGAAGCTTTCTTT,CASSLEAGGEPEAFF
NA,TRBV4-2,NA,TRBJ2-1,TGTGCCAGCGCGTTGGCGGGGGCAGGGGGGGGGCAGTTCTTC,CASALAGAGGGQFF
TRBD1,TRBV20-1,many,TRBJ1-2,TGCAGTGCTAGAGATAAAAAGGGGGCTGACTATGGCTACACCTTC,CSARDKKGADYGYTF
TRBD1,TRBV11-2,many,TRBJ1-5,TGTGCCAGCAGCACCGGGACAGGGTTCAATCAGCCCCAGCATTTT,CASSTGTGFNQPQHF
NA,TRBV7-9,NA,TRBJ2-3,TGTGCCAGCAGCTCGGGCGGTTCCCTAAACCCACATACGCAGTATTTT,CASSSGGSLNPHTQYF
NA,TRBV19,NA,TRBJ1-1,TGTGCCAGTAGTACCGGACCGGACGGGGGGTCGAACACTGAAGCTTTCTTT,CASSTGPDGGSNTEAFF
NA,TRBV20-1,NA,TRBJ1-4,TGCAGTGCTAGGGTGAGGGAGTTGGATGGAAAACTGTTTTTT,CSARVRELDGKLFF
NA,TRBV5-1,many,TRBJ1-1,TGCGCCAGCAGGTACTCAGCGGGGGGCCCTGAAGCTTTCTTT,CASRYSAGGPEAFF
TRBD1,TRBV28,many,TRBJ2-7,TGTGCCAGCAGTTTAGCCGCCGACAGGGCTTGGGAGCAGTACTTC,CASSLAADRAWEQYF
TRBD1,TRBV6-6,many,TRBJ1-5,TGTGCCAGCAGTTACGGGGGCGGACAGGGGAGACAGCCCCAGCATTTT,CASSYGGGQGRQPQHF